This T cell receptor beta chain was found in a study of PD-L1 blockade in urothelial cancer. Whole-study context: Treatment start was followed by blood analysis at 3 weeks (second dose) and again at 6 weeks. Study-wide findings and caveats: Survival was better when pretreatment blood TCR clonality fell below the median.

Trimming cost V 3 bases and J 2 bases, with 5 bases left between them. The CDR3 has 13 amino acids. The germline V gene has CDR1 SNHLY and CDR2 FYNNEI. Noted time point: pretreatment peripheral blood. Spike-ins of synthetic TCR analog templates went into each PCR. This table comes from immunoSEQ multiplex PCR, and its TCRdb copy is limited to in-frame clones, with some not included. The repertoire includes 45,000 to 60,000 clones, 65% to 90% of them detected once, and around a sixth sits in the top ten. Notes on this clone: Its cognate antigen is unknown.

Sample: PBMCs, taken around atezolizumab (anti-PD-L1) treatment. The chain has TRBV2 and TRBJ1-5, with a tentative D call TRBD1 (5 bases). The receptor was derived from a man in his 70s with urothelial cancer. The DNA for the CDR3 is TGTGCCAGCAGTGACAGGGGCAATCAGCCCCAGCATTTT. Residues: CASSDRGNQPQHF.